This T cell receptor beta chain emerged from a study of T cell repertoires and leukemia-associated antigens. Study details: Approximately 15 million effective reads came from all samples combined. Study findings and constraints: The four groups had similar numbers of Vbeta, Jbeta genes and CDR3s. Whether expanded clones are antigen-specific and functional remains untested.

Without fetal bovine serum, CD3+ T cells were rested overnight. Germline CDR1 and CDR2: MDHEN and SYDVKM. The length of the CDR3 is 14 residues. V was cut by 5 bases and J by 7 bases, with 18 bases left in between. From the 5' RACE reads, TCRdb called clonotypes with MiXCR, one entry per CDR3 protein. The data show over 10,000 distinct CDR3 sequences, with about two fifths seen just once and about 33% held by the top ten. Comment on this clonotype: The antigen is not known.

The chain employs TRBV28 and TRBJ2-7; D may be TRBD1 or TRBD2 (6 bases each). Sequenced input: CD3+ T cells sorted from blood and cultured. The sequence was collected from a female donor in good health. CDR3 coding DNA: TGTGCCAGCAGTCACGGGGGTACAGGGACTGAGCAGTACTTC. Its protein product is CASSHGGTGTEQYF.